This TCR beta chain was sequenced during a study of sequential checkpoint blockade in melanoma. The method was immunoSEQ multiplex PCR; TCRdb's version includes in-frame clones alone and lacks a portion of them. Of approximately 20,000 clones listed, roughly 61% are singletons. Germline loops: CDR1 MNHEY, CDR2 SVGAGI. V gave up 2 bases and J gave up 5 bases, with 7 bases separating them. The length of the CDR3 is 12 residues. This clone was observed a few times. This sample's treatment: randomized to nivolumab then ipilimumab (arm A) or the reverse (arm B). The receptor was isolated from a human donor with melanoma. The chain is built from TRBV6-5 and TRBJ2-7; D gene unclear. The specimen comprised CD8+ T cells sorted from blood (inferred from file names), sampled from a patient given nivolumab and ipilimumab in sequence. The CDR3 nucleotides read TGTGCCAGCAGTTACGCTGGAGACGAGCAGTACTTC. Amino acids: CASSYAGDEQYF.